This T cell receptor (beta chain) was sequenced in a study of blood T cell repertoires in COVID-19. Study at large: From T cells, B-cell-depleted T cells, or PBMCs came the material, which was cDNA or gDNA.

The germline V gene has CDR1 MDHEN and CDR2 SYDVKM. This CDR3 spans 15 amino acids. V shed 7 bases and J 6 bases; nucleotides not matched to a gene: 11. Here immunoSEQ multiplex PCR was the method, and the copy in TCRdb shows in-frame clones only, minus some. The sample shows tens of thousands of clones, 70% to 85% of them seen only once. Sequencing was performed on peripheral blood. The source of this sequence is a man aged 50-60 years with COVID-19, enrolled during active disease. V gene TRBV28 combines with J gene TRBJ1-5; 8 nucleotides agree with TRBD1. CDR3 region: CASTAGQGRSQPQHF. The CDR3, as DNA: TGTGCCAGCACCGCCGGACAGGGACGGAGTCAGCCCCAGCATTTT.